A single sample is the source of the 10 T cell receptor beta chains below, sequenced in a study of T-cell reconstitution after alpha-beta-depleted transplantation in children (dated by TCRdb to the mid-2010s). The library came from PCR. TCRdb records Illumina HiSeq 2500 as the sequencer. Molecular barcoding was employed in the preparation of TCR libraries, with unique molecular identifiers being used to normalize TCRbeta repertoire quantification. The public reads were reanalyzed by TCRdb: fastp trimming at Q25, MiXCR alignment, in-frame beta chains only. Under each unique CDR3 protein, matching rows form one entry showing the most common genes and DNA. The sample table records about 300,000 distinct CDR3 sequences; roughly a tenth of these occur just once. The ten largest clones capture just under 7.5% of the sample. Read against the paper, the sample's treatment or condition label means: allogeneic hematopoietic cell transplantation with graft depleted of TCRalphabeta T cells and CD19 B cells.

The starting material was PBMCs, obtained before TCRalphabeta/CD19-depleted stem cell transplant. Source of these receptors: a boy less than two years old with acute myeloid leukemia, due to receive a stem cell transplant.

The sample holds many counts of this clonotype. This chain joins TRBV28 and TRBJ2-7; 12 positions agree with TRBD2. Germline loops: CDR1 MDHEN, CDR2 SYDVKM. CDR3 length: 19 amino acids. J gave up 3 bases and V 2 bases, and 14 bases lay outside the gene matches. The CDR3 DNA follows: TGTGCCAGCAGTTTACGCGGGACTAGCGGGTTTCTGTGGGACTACGAGCAGTACTTC. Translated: CASSLRGTSGFLWDYEQYF.

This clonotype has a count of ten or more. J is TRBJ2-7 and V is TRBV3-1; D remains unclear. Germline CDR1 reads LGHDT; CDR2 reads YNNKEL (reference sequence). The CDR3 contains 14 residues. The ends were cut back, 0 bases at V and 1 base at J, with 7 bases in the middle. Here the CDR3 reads CASSQEWQSYEQYF. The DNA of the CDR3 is TGTGCCAGCAGCCAAGAATGGCAGTCCTACGAGCAGTACTTC.

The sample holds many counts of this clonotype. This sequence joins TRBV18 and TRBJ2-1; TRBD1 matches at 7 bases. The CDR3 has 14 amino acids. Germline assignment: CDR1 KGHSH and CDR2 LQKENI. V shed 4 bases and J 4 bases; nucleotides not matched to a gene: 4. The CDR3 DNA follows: TGTGCCAGCTCACAAAAGACAGGGTACAATGAGCAGTTCTTC. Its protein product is CASSQKTGYNEQFF.

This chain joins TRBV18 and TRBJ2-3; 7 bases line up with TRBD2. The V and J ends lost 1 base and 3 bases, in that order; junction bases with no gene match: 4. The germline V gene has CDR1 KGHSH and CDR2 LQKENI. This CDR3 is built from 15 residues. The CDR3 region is CASSPLPGGTDTQYF. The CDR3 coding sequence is TGTGCCAGCTCACCACTACCGGGGGGTACAGATACGCAGTATTTT.

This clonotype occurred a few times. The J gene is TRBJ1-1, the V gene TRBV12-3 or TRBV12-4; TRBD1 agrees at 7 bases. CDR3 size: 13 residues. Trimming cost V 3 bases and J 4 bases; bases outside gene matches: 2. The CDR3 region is CASSFQGVTEAFF. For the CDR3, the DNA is TGTGCCAGCAGTTTTCAGGGGGTCACTGAAGCTTTCTTT.

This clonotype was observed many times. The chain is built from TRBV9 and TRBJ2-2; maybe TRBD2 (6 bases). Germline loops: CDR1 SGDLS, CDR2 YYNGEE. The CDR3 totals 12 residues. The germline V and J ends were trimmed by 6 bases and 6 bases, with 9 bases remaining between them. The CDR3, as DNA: TGTGCCAGCACCAGGGAGGCCGGGGAGCTGTTTTTT. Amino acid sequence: CASTREAGELFF.

CDR3 coding DNA: TGTGCCAGCAGCCACCCGGGAACAGGGGGGCCTGACTATGGCTACACCTTC. Encoded protein: CASSHPGTGGPDYGYTF. The chain recombines TRBV14 with TRBJ1-2; 8 nucleotides agree with TRBD1. The CDR3 has 17 amino acids. Trimming at V came to 3 bases and at J to 3 bases, leaving 12 bases not matched to a gene. Germline assignment: CDR1 SGHDN and CDR2 FVKESK.

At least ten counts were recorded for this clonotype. The CDR3 loop reads CASSATSLGSTEAFF. Written as DNA, the CDR3 is TGTGCCAGCAGCGCTACCTCCCTTGGGAGCACTGAAGCTTTCTTT. The rearrangement joins TRBV7-3 to TRBJ1-1; D is undetermined. The germline V gene has CDR1 SGHTA and CDR2 FQGTGA. V was shortened by 5 bases and J by 4 bases, with 17 bases between the two germline ends. This CDR3 is 15 amino acids long.

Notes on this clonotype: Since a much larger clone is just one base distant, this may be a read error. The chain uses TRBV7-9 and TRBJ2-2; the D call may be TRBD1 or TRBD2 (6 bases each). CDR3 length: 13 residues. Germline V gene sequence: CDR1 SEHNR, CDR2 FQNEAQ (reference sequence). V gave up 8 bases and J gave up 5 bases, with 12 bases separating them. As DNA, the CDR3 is TGTGCCAGCGGCCGAGGGGGGACCGGGGAGCTGTTTTTT. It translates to CASGRGGTGELFF.

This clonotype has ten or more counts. CDR3 loop: CASKGEAGYSYEQYF. The CDR3 DNA reads as TGTGCCAGCAAGGGAGAGGCAGGTTACTCCTACGAGCAGTACTTC. This chain links TRBV2 with TRBJ2-7, with D possibly TRBD2 on 5 matching bases. The germline CDR1 and CDR2 sequences are SNHLY and FYNNEI. Trimming cost V 7 bases and J 0 bases, with 16 bases left between them. This CDR3 contains 15 residues.